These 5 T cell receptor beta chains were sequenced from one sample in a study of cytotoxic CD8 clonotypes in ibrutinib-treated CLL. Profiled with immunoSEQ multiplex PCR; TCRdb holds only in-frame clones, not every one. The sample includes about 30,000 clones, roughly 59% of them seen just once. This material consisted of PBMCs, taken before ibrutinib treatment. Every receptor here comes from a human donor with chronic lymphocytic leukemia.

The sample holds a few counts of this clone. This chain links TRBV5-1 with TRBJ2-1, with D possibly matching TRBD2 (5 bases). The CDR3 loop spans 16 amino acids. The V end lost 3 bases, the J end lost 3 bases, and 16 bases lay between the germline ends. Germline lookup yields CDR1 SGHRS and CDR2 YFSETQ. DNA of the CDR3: TGCGCCAGCAGCTCTTTATACGGAGGAATCTACAATGAGCAGTTCTTC. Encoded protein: CASSSLYGGIYNEQFF. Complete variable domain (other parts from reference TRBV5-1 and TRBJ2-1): KAGVTQTPRYLIKTRGQQVTLSCSPISGHRSVSWYQQTPGQGLQFLFEYFSETQRNKGNFPGRFSGRQFSNSRSEMNVSTLELGDSALYLCASSSLYGGIYNEQFFGPGTRLTVL.

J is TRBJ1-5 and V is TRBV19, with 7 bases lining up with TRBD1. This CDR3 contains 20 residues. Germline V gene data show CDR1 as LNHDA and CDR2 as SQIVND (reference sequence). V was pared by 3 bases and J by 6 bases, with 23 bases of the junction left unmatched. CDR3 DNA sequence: TGTGCCAGTAGTATTAATTGGGGTCAGGGGGTCCCGCCAGAGGGTCAGCCCCAGCATTTT. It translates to CASSINWGQGVPPEGQPQHF.

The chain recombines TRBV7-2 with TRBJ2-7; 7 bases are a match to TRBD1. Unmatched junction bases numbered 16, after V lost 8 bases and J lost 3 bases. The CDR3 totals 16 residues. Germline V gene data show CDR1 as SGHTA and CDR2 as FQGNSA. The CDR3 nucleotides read TGTGCCAGCGGGTGGGACAGTGGCGCCCTCCTCTACGAGCAGTACTTC. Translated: CASGWDSGALLYEQYF.

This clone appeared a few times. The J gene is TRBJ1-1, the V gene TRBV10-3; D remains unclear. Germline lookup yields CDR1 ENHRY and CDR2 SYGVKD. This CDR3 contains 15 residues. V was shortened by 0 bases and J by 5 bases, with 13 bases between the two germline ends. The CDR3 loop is CAISESRTLGTEAFF. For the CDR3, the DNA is TGTGCCATCAGTGAGTCGCGTACCCTCGGGACTGAAGCTTTCTTT.

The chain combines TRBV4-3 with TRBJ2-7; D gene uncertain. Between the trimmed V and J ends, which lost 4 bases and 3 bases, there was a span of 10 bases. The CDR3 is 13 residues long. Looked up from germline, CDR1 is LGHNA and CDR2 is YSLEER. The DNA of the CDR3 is TGCGCCAGCAGCCCCTACGACGGCTACGAGCAGTACTTC. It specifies CASSPYDGYEQYF.